The sequence of this T cell receptor (beta chain) was determined in a study of blood T cells in healthy people across ages. Across the whole study: When template switching was applied, about one barcoded beta molecule was captured per two T cells.

Worth noting for this clonotype: Its antigen is as yet unknown. One end of the junction fails to match germline, which may point to a read error.

Study-level points and caveats: Naive and antigen-experienced cells could not be conclusively compared, given unsorted PBMCs.

There were healthy Caucasian individuals from Russia, aged roughly 6 to 95, serving as donors. Alongside a J-beta primer mix, a sample-barcoded 5' primer served in a second PCR lasting roughly 7 to 12 cycles. From the 5' RACE reads, TCRdb called clonotypes with MiXCR, one entry per CDR3 protein. This table has around 710,000 distinct CDR3 sequences, about 40% appearing once. The CDR3 has 17 amino acids. Germline V CDR1 and CDR2: SGHAT, FQNNGV. The chain links TRBV11-2 to TRBJ2-1, with 9 bases lining up with TRBD2. Sample: blood. This clonotype was obtained from a woman aged 55-75 years in good health. The CDR3 loop is CASSLVGGGGSYNEQFF. CDR3 in DNA: TGCGCCAGCAGCTTGGTTGGCGGGGGGGGGTCCTACAATGAGCAGTTCTTC.